The 25 T cell receptor beta chains reported below all come from one sample, sequenced in a study of T cells after yellow fever vaccination. TCRdb reprocessed the 5' RACE reads via MiXCR and lists one record per CDR3 protein. The data show around 550,000 distinct CDR3 sequences, under 25% seen once. The specimen was PBMCs, collected 15 days after the yellow fever booster vaccination. Source of these receptors: a man aged 25 to 45 who received the YFV17D yellow fever vaccine.

The V call is TRBV6-6, the J call TRBJ2-7; no clear D gene. The V end was cut by 7 bases, the J end by 6 bases, with 10 bases between. The V gene's germline CDR1 is MNHNY and CDR2 SVGAGI (reference sequence). The CDR3 extends over 11 amino acids. The CDR3 spells CASNKVGEQYF. The CDR3, as DNA: TGTGCCAGCAATAAGGTGGGCGAGCAGTACTTC.

This clonotype was seen a handful of times. The chain employs TRBV20-1 and TRBJ2-1, with 8 bases matching TRBD2. Germline V CDR1 and CDR2: DFQATT, SNEGSKA (reference sequence). Trimming removed 0 bases from V and 10 bases from J; junction bases left unmatched: 5. The CDR3 has 13 residues. The CDR3 spells CSARDGVAGEQFF. CDR3 nucleotide sequence: TGCAGTGCTAGAGATGGGGTAGCGGGAGAGCAGTTCTTC.

The chain has TRBV4-2 and TRBJ2-1, with 9 positions matching TRBD2. The length of the CDR3 is 20 residues. The V and J ends lost 1 base and 3 bases, in that order; junction bases with no gene match: 16. Per germline, CDR1 LGHNA and CDR2 YNFKEQ. CDR3 residues: CASSQALFLASGTNYNEQFF. CDR3 sequence (DNA): TGTGCCAGCAGCCAAGCCCTTTTTTTGGCTAGCGGGACAAACTACAATGAGCAGTTCTTC.

The genes are TRBV20-1 and TRBJ1-5; 7 bases fit TRBD1. V lost 4 bases and J lost 7; bases outside the gene matches: 16. CDR3 length equals 16 residues. The germline gives CDR1 DFQATT, CDR2 SNEGSKA (reference sequence). CDR3 sequence (DNA): TGCAGTGCTACCTTTAGACAGGGACGAAACTTACAGCCCCAGCATTTT. The encoded protein is CSATFRQGRNLQPQHF.

The CDR3 region is CASSPGTAPREQFF. The CDR3 DNA sequence: TGTGCCAGCAGCCCCGGGACAGCCCCCCGTGAGCAGTTCTTC. The chain couples TRBV3-1 to TRBJ2-1; 7 nucleotides match TRBD1. Trimming at V came to 4 bases and at J to 9 bases, leaving 9 bases not matched to a gene. The CDR3 loop spans 14 amino acids. Germline lookup yields CDR1 LGHDT and CDR2 YNNKEL (reference sequence).

This clonotype has a handful of counts. The rearrangement links TRBV19 to TRBJ2-7, with 8 bases aligning to TRBD1. Germline loops: CDR1 LNHDA, CDR2 SQIVND (reference sequence). The V gene end was trimmed by 3 bases and the J gene end by 2 bases; junction bases not matched to a gene: 6. This CDR3 comprises 15 residues. The CDR3 bases are TGTGCCAGTAGTATTTACCCGGGACAGGCCTACGAGCAGTACTTC. The encoded protein is CASSIYPGQAYEQYF.

The V call is TRBV12-3 or TRBV12-4, the J call TRBJ2-1, with D maybe TRBD1 (6 bases). The CDR3 contains 15 residues. V was pared by 7 bases and J by 6 bases, with 19 bases between. The CDR3 DNA sequence: TGTGCCAGCAACAAAGACAGGACCCCTTCCAATGAGCAGTTCTTC. It is translated as CASNKDRTPSNEQFF.

This chain joins TRBV4-3 and TRBJ2-2; 12 nucleotides line up with TRBD1. The CDR3 is made up of 18 amino acids. V gave up 5 bases and J gave up 5 bases; unmatched junction bases: 12. Germline CDR1 is LGHNA and CDR2 is YSLEER. The CDR3 sequence is CASSDHPGQGAGTGELFF. The CDR3 nucleotides read TGCGCCAGCAGCGACCATCCGGGACAGGGGGCTGGAACCGGGGAGCTGTTTTTT.

This clonotype is a singleton in its sample. For the CDR3, the DNA is TGTGCCAGCAGGGGGCTGAACTACGAGCAGTACTTC. Its protein is CASRGLNYEQYF. This chain connects TRBV7-9 to TRBJ2-7; maybe TRBD1 (5 bases). The CDR3 is made up of 12 amino acids. With 6 bases removed from V and 3 bases from J, the gap between germline ends came to 9 bases. CDR1 and CDR2 (germline): SEHNR, FQNEAQ (reference sequence).

The genes are TRBV6-5 and TRBJ2-3, with D unclear. The germline CDR1 and CDR2 sequences are MNHEY and SVGAGI. Trimming pared 8 bases from V and 6 bases from J, leaving 12 bases between. The CDR3 runs 12 residues. The CDR3 loop reads CASCNVGDTQYF. CDR3 in DNA: TGTGCCAGCTGCAACGTAGGCGATACGCAGTATTTT.

The chain carries TRBV5-6 and TRBJ2-4; 10 bases map to TRBD1. The V gene end was trimmed by 0 bases and the J gene end by 0 bases; junction bases not matched to a gene: 6. The germline V gene has CDR1 SGHDT and CDR2 YYEEEE. The CDR3 sequence is 18 residues long. As DNA, the CDR3 is TGTGCCAGCAGCTTGGTGACAGGGGGCTTCAGAGCCAAAAACATTCAGTACTTC. Amino acids: CASSLVTGGFRAKNIQYF.

The V gene is TRBV6-5, the J gene TRBJ2-7, with 8 bases lining up with TRBD1. This CDR3 spans 15 amino acids. Germline loops: CDR1 MNHEY, CDR2 SVGAGI. Trimming at V came to 3 bases and at J to 0 bases, leaving 4 bases not matched to a gene. DNA of the CDR3: TGTGCCAGCAGTTATCATGGACAGGGCTCCTACGAGCAGTACTTC. It translates to CASSYHGQGSYEQYF.

This clonotype came up a few times. This sequence joins TRBV7-9 and TRBJ1-2; D may be TRBD1 (5 bases). This CDR3 spans 13 amino acids. The germline V and J ends were trimmed by 3 bases and 2 bases, with 7 bases remaining between them. Germline V gene sequence: CDR1 SEHNR, CDR2 FQNEAQ (reference sequence). The CDR3 loop reads CASSLGPNYGYTF. The CDR3 region has the DNA TGTGCCAGCAGCTTGGGGCCAAACTATGGCTACACCTTC.

This clonotype has a handful of counts. The genes are TRBV25-1 and TRBJ2-5; D uncertain. This CDR3 has 14 residues. Trimming cost V 3 bases and J 5 bases, with 13 bases left between them. The germline V gene has CDR1 MGHDK and CDR2 SYGVNS. The CDR3 here is CASSESGRRETQYF. DNA of the CDR3: TGTGCCAGCAGTGAGTCGGGCAGACGGGAGACCCAGTACTTC.

This chain links TRBV6-5 with TRBJ2-1; the D gene is possibly TRBD1 (6 bases). V lost 5 bases, J lost 4 bases, and 15 bases lay in between. The length of the CDR3 is 15 residues. Germline V gene sequence: CDR1 MNHEY, CDR2 SVGAGI. This CDR3 is CASSNREMGYNEQFF. The CDR3 region has the DNA TGTGCCAGCAGTAACAGGGAGATGGGTTACAATGAGCAGTTCTTC.

J is TRBJ2-7 and V is TRBV20-1; 7 bases are a match to TRBD2. The CDR3 sequence is 15 residues long. Germline V gene lookup returns CDR1 DFQATT and CDR2 SNEGSKA (reference sequence). V lost 2 bases, J lost 4 bases, and 11 bases stayed unmatched. DNA of the CDR3: TGCAGTGCTAGAACTGCCGGGACTAATTTATACGAGCAGTACTTC. It is translated as CSARTAGTNLYEQYF.

The chain couples TRBV20-1 to TRBJ2-3, with D unclear. In germline, CDR1 is DFQATT, CDR2 SNEGSKA (reference sequence). Trimming stripped 6 bases from V and 6 bases from J, with 16 bases between. The CDR3 is 13 residues long. This CDR3 reads CSADSQTVDTQYF. The CDR3 DNA reads TGCAGTGCCGACTCCCAGACCGTGGATACGCAGTATTTT.

V usage is TRBV12-3 or TRBV12-4 and J usage is TRBJ2-2; D tentatively fits TRBD1 or TRBD2 (6 bases each). CDR3 length equals 17 residues. V was shortened by 1 base and J by 5 bases, with 17 bases between the two germline ends. The DNA for the CDR3 is TGTGCCAGCAGTTTAGTGGCTAGGAGGGGGAATACCGGGGAGCTGTTTTTT. It codes for CASSLVARRGNTGELFF.

The chain couples TRBV10-3 to TRBJ2-7; 9 nucleotides match TRBD2. Trimming removed 5 bases from V and 13 bases from J; junction bases left unmatched: 12. The CDR3 loop spans 13 amino acids. CDR1 is ENHRY, CDR2 SYGVKD, per germline. CDR3 in amino acids: CAISKDTSGSNYF. For the CDR3, the DNA is TGTGCCATCAGTAAAGACACTAGCGGGTCTAATTACTTC.

The rearrangement uses TRBV28 and TRBJ2-2; D is unresolved. Germline loops: CDR1 MDHEN, CDR2 SYDVKM. The CDR3 totals 13 residues. V was pared by 6 bases and J by 6 bases, with 11 bases between. CDR3 residues: CASRRLTAGELFF. DNA of the CDR3: TGTGCCAGCAGACGGTTGACGGCCGGGGAGCTGTTTTTT.

The CDR3 nucleotides read TGCGCCAGCAGCTTGGGGGCCTATGAGCAGTTCTTC. Protein sequence: CASSLGAYEQFF. This chain joins TRBV5-1 and TRBJ2-1; unclear D gene. V shed 0 bases and J shed 8 bases, with 6 bases lying between them. CDR3 length: 12 amino acids. Germline CDR1 and CDR2: SGHRS and YFSETQ.

This clonotype was picked up a small number of times. This chain uses TRBV27 with TRBJ2-7, with TRBD1 as a possible D gene (5 bases). Germline V gene lookup returns CDR1 MNHEY and CDR2 SMNVEV (reference sequence). Trimming removed 4 bases at V and 5 bases at J, with 9 bases between. This CDR3 region has 12 residues. The CDR3 sequence is CASSYSGNEQYF. The DNA of the CDR3 is TGTGCCAGCAGTTATTCAGGGAACGAGCAGTACTTC.

The chain uses TRBV28 and TRBJ2-7; 9 positions match TRBD2. CDR3 size: 17 residues. CDR1 is MDHEN and CDR2 is SYDVKM in the germline V gene. With 6 bases clipped from V and 8 bases from J, the junction kept 20 bases outside the gene matches. Written as DNA, the CDR3 is TGTGCCAGCAGGGGAGGGCTAGCGGGAACCGGATTGTACCAGCAGTACTTC. The encoded protein is CASRGGLAGTGLYQQYF.

There are a few counts of this clonotype. This chain joins TRBV12-3 or TRBV12-4 and TRBJ2-3; TRBD2 might be the D (7 bases). This CDR3 contains 18 residues. The V gene lost 5 bases and the J gene lost 6 bases, with 27 bases spanning the gap. The chain's CDR3 is CASSGGGSGVPRPDTQYF. The CDR3 bases are TGTGCCAGCAGTGGGGGGGGCTCCGGAGTCCCCCGACCCGATACGCAGTATTTT.

This clonotype showed up just a few times. The chain recombines TRBV7-2 with TRBJ2-7, with D possibly being TRBD2 (7 bases). Between the trimmed V and J ends, which lost 5 bases and 3 bases, there was a span of 23 bases. The CDR3 has 17 amino acids. Germline V lookup: CDR1 SGHTA, CDR2 FQGNSA. Written as DNA, the CDR3 is TGTGCCAGCAGCCCGTTCCCGGGGGGCGAGCGGAACTACGAGCAGTACTTC. This codes for CASSPFPGGERNYEQYF.